Below, 19 T cell receptor beta chains from the same sample are listed, as sequenced in a study of chemoradiotherapy in HPV16-positive cancers. The protocol was immunoSEQ multiplex PCR, while the TCRdb copy is restricted to in-frame clones and leaves out a portion. The repertoire consists of 1,500 to 2,000 clones, with about four fifths occurring once and the leading ten covering roughly 11%. This specimen consisted of tumor tissue, obtained from a patient who underwent chemoradiotherapy. All receptors come from a human donor with HPV-associated anogenital cancer.

As concerns this clone: Other nucleotide sequences in the sample specify the same CDR3. The chain carries TRBV13 and TRBJ2-7; weak D call: TRBD1 (7 bases). The CDR3 consists of 17 residues. V gave up 4 bases and J gave up 5 bases, with 24 bases separating them. Germline V gene lookup returns CDR1 PRHDT and CDR2 FYEKMQ (reference sequence). CDR3 nucleotide sequence: TGTGCCAGCAGCTCGCGAGGGCGATCAGGGGGGCGACACGAGCAGTACTTC. Protein product: CASSSRGRSGGRHEQYF.

The rearrangement links TRBV7-9 to TRBJ2-1, with 8 bases lining up with TRBD2. This CDR3 is 16 amino acids long. The V gene end was trimmed by 5 bases and the J gene end by 7 bases; junction bases not matched to a gene: 13. Germline V gene data show CDR1 as SEHNR and CDR2 as FQNEAQ (reference sequence). The DNA of the CDR3 is TGTGCCAGCAGCCCACTCCCAGCGGGAGAGGATAATGAGCAGTTCTTC. Encoded protein: CASSPLPAGEDNEQFF.

This clone occurred a few times. The limits of the CDR3 on the DNA are not certain, so only TCRdb's listed CDR3 is given. The rearrangement joins TRBV19 to TRBJ2-7; whether TRBD2, the table's D call, matches the DNA was not checked. The CDR3 extends over 13 residues, inclusive of both ends. Germline V CDR1 and CDR2: LNHDA, SQIVND (reference sequence). The CDR3 reads CASTSGDAYEQYF.

The genes are TRBV10-3 and TRBJ2-7, with 9 bases matching TRBD1. V shed 5 bases and J 3 bases; nucleotides not matched to a gene: 2. CDR3 length: 13 amino acids. Germline lookup yields CDR1 ENHRY and CDR2 SYGVKD. The CDR3 DNA reads as TGTGCCATCAGTTCGGGACAGGGCTACGAGCAGTACTTC. Amino acids: CAISSGQGYEQYF.

The chain employs TRBV19 and TRBJ2-3; 7 bases align to TRBD2. The CDR3 is made up of 13 amino acids. The J segment lost 5 bases and the V segment lost 1 base, leaving 0 bases of the junction unmatched. CDR1 and CDR2 from the germline V gene are LNHDA and SQIVND (reference sequence). CDR3 protein: CASSIAGGDTQYF. In DNA, the CDR3 is TGTGCCAGTAGTATAGCGGGAGGAGATACGCAGTATTTT.

The chain is built from TRBV5-1 and TRBJ2-7, with a weak D call TRBD2 (6 bases). The CDR3 has 15 residues. Trimming stripped 0 bases from V and 3 bases from J, with 13 bases between. Germline values: CDR1 SGHRS, CDR2 YFSETQ. The CDR3 DNA is TGCGCCAGCAGCTTGGCCGGAGGGCTCTTCTACGAGCAGTACTTC. It encodes CASSLAGGLFYEQYF.

This chain joins TRBV5-4 and TRBJ2-1; 14 bases are shared with TRBD2. The CDR3 has 16 residues. From germline, CDR1 is SGHNT and CDR2 YYREEE (reference sequence). Trimming removed 4 bases from V and 6 bases from J; junction bases left unmatched: 6. The CDR3 region is CASSQDGTSGSNEQFF. The CDR3 region has the DNA TGTGCCAGCAGCCAAGATGGGACTAGCGGGAGCAATGAGCAGTTCTTC.

The rearrangement links TRBV30 to TRBJ2-3; 9 bases agree with TRBD1. The CDR3 has 15 amino acids. Germline-derived CDR1 and CDR2 are GTSNPN and SVGIG (reference sequence). V was pared by 3 bases and J by 3 bases, with 7 bases of the junction left unmatched. The chain's CDR3 is CAWRKGQGRTDTQYF. For the CDR3, the DNA is TGTGCCTGGAGGAAGGGACAGGGAAGGACAGATACGCAGTATTTT.

In DNA form, the CDR3 reads TGTGCCAGCAGTGAAGAATGGACTAAATACAATGAGCAGTTCTTC. Protein sequence: CASSEEWTKYNEQFF. V gene TRBV6-1 combines with J gene TRBJ2-1, with a tentative D call TRBD2 (6 bases). From germline, CDR1 is MNHNS and CDR2 SASEGT. Trimming took off 1 base at V and 4 bases at J, with 11 bases between the two ends. The CDR3 totals 15 residues.

The V and J genes are TRBV19 and TRBJ1-3; no clear D. Trimming shortened V by 7 bases and J by 0 bases, and 16 bases separated the two germline ends. Germline CDR1 reads LNHDA; CDR2 reads SQIVND (reference sequence). The CDR3 contains 16 residues. CDR3 coding DNA: TGTGCCAGTACCGACGGGAGATGGCTCTCTGGAAACACCATATATTTT. Protein sequence: CASTDGRWLSGNTIYF.

The rearrangement joins TRBV6-6 to TRBJ1-1; D remains unclear. Trimming took 10 bases from V and 4 from J, leaving 10 bases between them. The CDR3 is made up of 11 amino acids. Germline CDR1 is MNHNY and CDR2 is SVGAGI (reference sequence). CDR3: CATSWGTEAFF. As DNA, the CDR3 is TGTGCCACCTCTTGGGGCACTGAAGCTTTCTTT.

The chain employs TRBV4-2 and TRBJ2-1, with 13 nucleotides matching TRBD2. J gave up 6 bases and V 1 base, and 0 bases lay outside the gene matches. Germline V CDR1 and CDR2: LGHNA, YNFKEQ. The CDR3 consists of 15 residues. This CDR3 is CASSQGTSGSNEQFF. The CDR3 coding sequence is TGTGCCAGCAGCCAAGGGACTAGCGGGAGCAATGAGCAGTTCTTC.

The V call is TRBV27, the J call TRBJ1-5; tentative D call: TRBD1 (5 bases). Trimming pared 5 bases from V and 3 bases from J, leaving 20 bases between. Germline assignment: CDR1 MNHEY and CDR2 SMNVEV (reference sequence). CDR3 size: 17 residues. CDR3 DNA: TGTGCCAGCAGTCCCATAGGGGCAGGTCTGGACAATCAGCCCCAGCATTTT. Translation gives CASSPIGAGLDNQPQHF.

The gene calls are TRBV5-5 and TRBJ2-5; D uncertain. This CDR3 region has 13 residues. CDR1 is SGHKS and CDR2 is YYEKEE in the germline V gene (reference sequence). V was shortened by 1 base and J by 5 bases, with 9 bases between the two germline ends. CDR3 bases: TGTGCCAGCAGCTTGTCATTTGGTGAGACCCAGTACTTC. Amino acids: CASSLSFGETQYF.

This clone showed up just once. This chain uses TRBV7-6 with TRBJ2-3, with 9 bases identical to TRBD2. The germline CDR1 and CDR2 sequences are SGHVS and FNYEAQ. CDR3 length: 17 residues. V lost 5 bases, J lost 6 bases, and 15 bases stayed unmatched. The CDR3 region is CASSPPYSAGGSDTQYF. CDR3 in DNA: TGTGCCAGCAGCCCCCCGTATTCGGCGGGAGGGTCCGATACGCAGTATTTT.

This rearrangement joins TRBV5-8 to TRBJ1-6; D gene uncertain. This CDR3 spans 13 amino acids. Trimming left V 5 bases short and J 9 bases short, with 12 bases between. Germline V CDR1 and CDR2: SGHTS, YDEGEE. This CDR3 is CASRGNFPSPLHF. The CDR3 DNA follows: TGTGCCAGCAGAGGGAACTTCCCTTCACCCCTCCACTTT.

The chain is built from TRBV14 and TRBJ2-2; D call uncertain. The CDR3 loop spans 17 amino acids. V was cut by 0 bases and J by 0 bases, with 11 bases left in between. CDR1 is SGHDN and CDR2 is FVKESK in the germline V gene. CDR3 protein: CASSQDVWSSNTGELFF. The CDR3 region has the DNA TGTGCCAGCAGCCAAGACGTTTGGTCTTCGAACACCGGGGAGCTGTTTTTT.

The CDR3 nucleotides are TGCGCCAGCAGCCAAGCCATTAGCGGGAGCGGGGAGACCCAGTACTTC. This codes for CASSQAISGSGETQYF. This chain uses TRBV4-3 with TRBJ2-5, with 9 bases lining up with TRBD2. V shed 1 base and J 5 bases; nucleotides not matched to a gene: 8. In germline, CDR1 is LGHNA, CDR2 YSLEER. The CDR3 is 16 amino acids.

The chain carries TRBV4-1 and TRBJ1-2; the match to TRBD1 covers 7 bases. This CDR3 is 16 amino acids long. With V trimmed by 4 bases and J by 3 bases, 11 bases remained unmatched. The germline V gene has CDR1 MGHRA and CDR2 YSYEKL. CDR3 nucleotides: TGCGCCAGCAGCCGAGACCGGGACAGATTATACTATGGCTACACCTTC. This translates into CASSRDRDRLYYGYTF.